This TCR beta chain was identified during a study of blood T cells in healthy people across ages. Trimming took 3 bases from V and 0 from J, leaving 13 bases between them. CDR3 length equals 15 residues. Germline lookup yields CDR1 SGHRS and CDR2 YFSETQ. PCR was performed a second time for roughly 6 to 12 cycles using a sample-barcoded 5' primer and a J-beta primer mix. TCRdb itself ran the 5' RACE reads through MiXCR, one entry per CDR3 protein. The sample records about 290,000 distinct CDR3 sequences, 25% to 30% being singletons. Sequenced material: blood. This chain connects TRBV5-1 to TRBJ2-7; D is undetermined. This TCR was recovered from a woman in her seventies in good health. The CDR3 spells CASSSIPGYSYEQYF. The CDR3 DNA is TGCGCCAGCAGCTCGATTCCGGGTTACTCCTACGAGCAGTACTTC.